These 18 T cell receptor beta chains originate from one sample sequenced in a study of shared clonotypes between healthy human individuals. Produced via immunoSEQ multiplex PCR; TCRdb's table is partial and in-frame only. The sample has about 980,000 clones; roughly 72% are singletons. The sequencing input was memory CD4+ T cells sorted from blood. Described subset: CD45RA-negative fraction. The receptors were gathered from a man between 18 and 29 years old in good health.

This chain uses TRBV7-2 with TRBJ1-4; D is unresolved. There are 15 residues in the CDR3. The germline CDR1 and CDR2 sequences are SGHTA and FQGNSA. Trimming took off 3 bases at V and 0 bases at J, with 8 bases between the two ends. CDR3 sequence reads: CASSLNVATNEKLFF. The CDR3 bases are TGTGCCAGCAGCTTGAATGTTGCAACTAATGAAAAACTGTTTTTT.

Turning to this clone: This specimen includes other DNA sequences encoding the same CDR3. This sequence joins TRBV19 and TRBJ1-6; possibly TRBD1 for D (5 bases). The V gene lost 3 bases and the J gene lost 7 bases, with 7 bases spanning the gap. This CDR3 region has 13 residues. The germline gives CDR1 LNHDA, CDR2 SQIVND (reference sequence). CDR3 residues: CASSIDRNSPLHF. As DNA, the CDR3 is TGTGCCAGTAGTATTGACAGAAATTCACCCCTCCACTTT.

The gene calls are TRBV6-5 and TRBJ2-1; TRBD1 aligns across 8 bases. There are 14 residues in the CDR3. Germline loops: CDR1 MNHEY, CDR2 SVGAGI. After removal of 4 bases from V and 9 bases from J, the junction contained 8 bases not matched to a gene. The CDR3 region has the DNA TGTGCCAGCAGTTCCCCCCCCACAGGGGGTGAGCAGTTCTTC. The encoded protein is CASSSPPTGGEQFF.

The chain recombines TRBV5-4 with TRBJ1-1; D uncertain. The CDR3 loop spans 13 amino acids. CDR1 is SGHNT and CDR2 is YYREEE in the germline V gene (reference sequence). Trimming took off 4 bases at V and 11 bases at J, with 18 bases between the two ends. The CDR3 region is CASSTDWTGEAFF. In DNA form, the CDR3 reads TGTGCCAGCAGCACCGATTGGACCGGGGAGGCTTTCTTT.

Written as DNA, the CDR3 is TGTGCCAGCCGTACCGAAGGCCTCACAGATACGCAGTATTTT. Amino acids: CASRTEGLTDTQYF. The chain employs TRBV6-6 and TRBJ2-3; no reliable D call. Between the trimmed V and J ends, which lost 8 bases and 2 bases, there was a span of 14 bases. The CDR3 is 14 amino acids. In germline, CDR1 is MNHNY, CDR2 SVGAGI (reference sequence).

The chain combines TRBV4-1 with TRBJ2-6; D call uncertain. CDR3 length: 17 residues. Looked up from germline, CDR1 is MGHRA and CDR2 is YSYEKL. Between the trimmed V and J ends, which lost 0 bases and 0 bases, there was a span of 9 bases. In DNA, the CDR3 is TGCGCCAGCAGCCAAGAATCTCCAAGCTCTGGGGCCAACGTCCTGACTTTC. This translates into CASSQESPSSGANVLTF.

CDR3 loop: CASSLRGADGYTF. As DNA, the CDR3 is TGTGCCAGCAGCCTGAGAGGGGCGGATGGCTACACCTTC. The chain carries TRBV6-6 and TRBJ1-2, with D possibly matching TRBD1 (5 bases). The CDR3 covers 13 residues. V was trimmed by 6 bases and J by 6 bases, leaving 14 bases between them. Germline values: CDR1 MNHNY, CDR2 SVGAGI (reference sequence).

About this clone: Relative to the germline gene, one junction end is altered; a read error may explain this. The V gene is TRBV5-6, the J gene TRBJ1-2; 8 nucleotides line up with TRBD1. From germline, CDR1 is SGHDT and CDR2 YYEEEE. CDR3 length: 13 amino acids. The CDR3 reads CASRTRDRPALSF. The CDR3 bases are TGTGCCAGCAGGACACGGGACAGGCCCGCCCTCAGCTTC.

The chain uses TRBV2 and TRBJ2-5; 13 bases align to TRBD2. V was clipped by 6 bases and J by 4 bases; unmatched bases: 8. This CDR3 has 16 amino acids. Germline V gene sequence: CDR1 SNHLY, CDR2 FYNNEI. The CDR3 nucleotides read TGTGCCAGCAGCCCCACGGGACTAGCGGGGAGAGAGACCCAGTACTTC. Protein product: CASSPTGLAGRETQYF.

This clone was found many times. Within the sample, other DNA sequences also encode this same CDR3. The V call is TRBV28, the J call TRBJ1-2; D is undetermined. V lost 2 bases, J lost 4 bases, and 8 bases lay in between. This CDR3 has 13 amino acids. CDR1 and CDR2 from the germline V gene are MDHEN and SYDVKM. CDR3 DNA sequence: TGTGCCAGCAGTTTAGGCGGGCCCTATGGCTACACCTTC. As protein: CASSLGGPYGYTF.

The chain recombines TRBV29-1 with TRBJ1-2, with 8 bases matching TRBD1. Losses at the gene ends were 6 bases for V and 6 bases for J; bases not matched to a gene: 9. The CDR3 sequence is 13 residues long. The germline V gene encodes CDR1 SQVTM and CDR2 ANQGSEA. The CDR3 sequence is CSVARGLGDGYTF. The CDR3 DNA is TGCAGCGTAGCCAGGGGGCTAGGGGATGGCTACACCTTC.

V and J are TRBV7-2 and TRBJ2-7; TRBD2 agrees at 9 bases. The V gene end was trimmed by 4 bases and the J gene end by 4 bases; junction bases not matched to a gene: 8. The V gene's germline CDR1 is SGHTA and CDR2 FQGNSA. The CDR3 consists of 15 residues. The CDR3 loop reads CASSSPSGKSYEQYF. The CDR3, as DNA: TGTGCCAGCAGCTCGCCTAGCGGGAAAAGTTACGAGCAGTACTTC.

This clone was picked up a small number of times. V gene TRBV27 combines with J gene TRBJ2-7; possible D gene TRBD1, 6 bases. The CDR3 is 14 amino acids. The V end lost 6 bases, the J end lost 6 bases, and 18 bases lay between the germline ends. Germline V lookup: CDR1 MNHEY, CDR2 SMNVEV (reference sequence). The CDR3 sequence: CASRQGRSSGEQYF. The CDR3 bases are TGTGCCAGCAGACAGGGTAGGTCGAGCGGCGAGCAGTACTTC.

This clone showed up just a few times. This rearrangement joins TRBV18 to TRBJ2-1, with unresolved D. V was trimmed by 0 bases and J by 9 bases, leaving 15 bases between them. The CDR3 contains 15 residues. The germline V gene encodes CDR1 KGHSH and CDR2 LQKENI. The CDR3 DNA reads TGTGCCAGCTCACCACCCCCGGTCTTTCAGCCTGAGCAGTTCTTC. Translating gives CASSPPPVFQPEQFF.

This chain joins TRBV5-4 and TRBJ1-1; 8 bases fit TRBD1. Looked up from germline, CDR1 is SGHNT and CDR2 is YYREEE (reference sequence). CDR3 length: 13 amino acids. V lost 3 bases, J lost 7 bases, and 5 bases stayed unmatched. The CDR3 reads CASSSRQGREAFF. The CDR3 nucleotides read TGTGCCAGCAGCTCTCGACAGGGGCGTGAAGCTTTCTTT.

This chain links TRBV5-1 with TRBJ2-5; no clear D. Trimming left V 3 bases short and J 4 bases short, with 10 bases between. Germline V lookup: CDR1 SGHRS, CDR2 YFSETQ. The CDR3 is 13 residues long. CDR3 in amino acids: CASSSPWGETQYF. For the CDR3, the DNA is TGCGCCAGCAGCTCACCCTGGGGAGAGACCCAGTACTTC.

The chain carries TRBV7-6 and TRBJ2-3; tentative D call: TRBD2 (5 bases). Germline V gene data show CDR1 as SGHVS and CDR2 as FNYEAQ. This CDR3 region has 15 residues. V was cut by 0 bases and J by 1 base, with 8 bases left in between. Here the CDR3 reads CASSLAGARTDTQYF. For the CDR3, the DNA is TGTGCCAGCAGCTTAGCGGGAGCCCGCACAGATACGCAGTATTTT.

About this clone: Distinct nucleotide sequences in the sample also encode this CDR3. The CDR3 DNA follows: TGTGCTAGTGGTTCGTCACAGGGGTACACTGAAGCTTTCTTT. Its translation: CASGSSQGYTEAFF. The chain is built from TRBV12-5 and TRBJ1-1, with 7 bases that match TRBD1. V lost 4 bases, J lost 3 bases, and 5 bases stayed unmatched. The CDR3 runs 14 residues. Germline loops: CDR1 LGHNT, CDR2 FRNRAP.